This T cell receptor (beta chain) was sequenced for a study of vaccination effects on CD4 cells after COVID-19 (dated 2022 in TCRdb). With regard to the full study: Participants received two doses of either the BNT162b2 or the mRNA-1273 mRNA SARS-CoV-2 vaccine. A total of around eleven COVID-19 convalescent patients and several SARS-CoV-2-naive healthy vaccine recipients were included in the full study. In the study, cultures from other donors were sequenced using the Oncomine TCR Beta short-read assay on an Illumina iSeq 100. SARS-CoV-2 spike-specific CD4+ TCR repertoires from before and after mRNA vaccination were compared in COVID-19 convalescent patients and in infection-naive vaccine recipients.

The V and J ends are trimmed by 2 bases and 0 bases, leaving 5 bases between them. Via the germline V gene, CDR1 is KGHSH and CDR2 LQKENI. Including cysteine and phenylalanine, the CDR3 has 14 amino acids. Only the CDR3 region is kept as DNA, spanning 42 bases read in frame from base 1. Library method: the immunoSEQ multiplex PCR assay. DNA from the CD4+ T cells that had been cultured and isolated underwent TCR beta CDR3 sequencing. The source study handled its data this way. Non-productive TCR sequences were removed and reads were trimmed to the CDR3 region, keeping CDR3s of at least 7 amino acids. Antigen-specific clonotypes were identified using the MANAFEST web app by comparison of expansion in peptide wells against reference cultures. To be called positive, a clone needed expansion at FDR<0.05 compared with the reference and with all other wells, an odds ratio greater than 5, and a frequency greater than 0.1% in two replicate wells. A clonotype was defined as cross-reactive if the clonotype was significantly expanded both in SARS-CoV-2 spike wells and in at least one common cold coronavirus spike condition. CDR3 similarity was assessed by Levenshtein distance using the stringdist R package, and unrooted trees were constructed with ape in R 3.6.1. The source is immuneACCESS, and TCRdb retained only in-frame sequences with V and J called. Part of the clones is not carried over; for the studies checked, unresolved V genes explain less than half of this, and the remainder is unexplained. V and J calls and clone size are as listed in that table; D and trimming were resolved from the DNA. The sample records about 79,000 clones, around 74% of which are singletons. In total, the top ten clones hold approximately 2% of the sample.

The ViraFEST assay stimulated PBMC with viral peptide pools and then used TCR sequencing to identify antigen-specific CD4+ T cell clonotypes by expansion. After approximately 11 days of culture, CD4+ T cells were isolated with the EasySep CD4+ T cell isolation kit. None of the healthy vaccine recipients had a prior SARS-CoV-2 infection, which was confirmed by nucleocapsid antibody tests that came back negative both before and after vaccination. Roughly 2 million PBMC per well were cultured in IMDM with about 4.8% human AB serum, 10 IU/ml IL-2 and gentamicin, plus 10 ug/ml peptides. Half of the culture medium was replaced with fresh IL-2-containing medium on days 3 and 7. Each peptide stimulation condition was cultured in triplicate wells unless otherwise noted. PBMC were separated from whole blood using Ficoll-Paque Plus gradient centrifugation and were then either cryopreserved at -140C or used fresh. Overlapping peptide pools spanned the spike proteins of SARS-CoV-2 and the common cold coronaviruses HCoV-NL63, HCoV-OC43 and HCoV-229E. Genomic DNA was extracted from cultured CD4+ T cells with the QIAamp micro DNA kit.

General conclusions and limits of the study: Among healthy vaccine recipients, nearly all vaccine-induced clones were SARS-CoV-2 mono-reactive, and only 1 of 255 was cross-reactive with common cold coronaviruses. Marked clonal contraction was observed in both infection-induced and vaccine-induced clones at late post-vaccination timepoints, consistent with waning T cell responses. The study was limited by a small number of convalescent patients, and early post-infection timepoints were lacking.

In this sample, this clone turned up once. The antigen it binds to is not known. No qualities accompany the bases; no much larger clone lies one base away. Recombination linked TRBV18 to TRBJ1-5; no D segment can be confidently identified. The clonotype comes from a human donor who received a COVID-19 vaccine. The material sequenced was CD4+ T cells from PBMCs cultured with HCoV-229E spike peptides, taken before COVID-19 vaccination. Read against the paper, the sample's cell subset or site label means: HCoV-229E spike overlapping peptide pool stimulation. The bases are TGTGCCAGCTCACCAGAGGGTAGCAATCAGCCCCAGCATTTT. Translation gives CASSPEGSNQPQHF.